This TCR beta chain was sequenced in a study of shared clonotypes between healthy human individuals. Germline V gene sequence: CDR1 SQVTM, CDR2 ANQGSEA. V lost 0 bases to trimming and J lost 9 bases, with 11 bases between them. This CDR3 comprises 12 residues. The table came from immunoSEQ multiplex PCR; TCRdb's copy has only in-frame clones and leaves some out. Counted here are millions of clones, over 85% occurring once; the ten biggest clones make up 0.13%. The sequence was collected from a man aged 18 to 29 in good health. The chain employs TRBV29-1 and TRBJ1-1; the D is unclear. Input material: naive CD4+ T cells sorted from blood. Subset reported: CD45RA+ positively selected. The CDR3 coding sequence is TGCAGCGTTGAAGAATTAACAATGAAAGCTTTCTTT. Residues: CSVEELTMKAFF.